Below are 24 T cell receptor beta chains sequenced from a single sample in a study of shared clonotypes between healthy human individuals. Only in-frame clones appear in the TCRdb table, and some are missing; sequencing was by immunoSEQ multiplex PCR. The table has 450,000 to 550,000 clones, 79% seen once. The sample was PBMCs. The receptors come from a woman aged 40 to 50 in good health. Some clones in this sample may be carry-over from other donors' samples.

This clone is a singleton in its sample. The chain is built from TRBV30 and TRBJ2-3, with D tentatively TRBD1 or TRBD2 (6 bases each). CDR1 GTSNPN and CDR2 SVGIG come from the germline V gene (reference sequence). This CDR3 is built from 14 residues. Trimming pared 3 bases from V and 2 bases from J, leaving 12 bases between. CDR3 nucleotides: TGTGCCTGGAGCTTGGGGGGCGTCACAGATACGCAGTATTTT. Amino acids: CAWSLGGVTDTQYF.

The V call is TRBV11-2, the J call TRBJ2-1; TRBD2 matches 7 bases. Unmatched junction bases numbered 9, after V lost 2 bases and J lost 5 bases. This CDR3 has 16 residues. The germline gives CDR1 SGHAT, CDR2 FQNNGV. The DNA for the CDR3 is TGTGCCAGCAGCTTAAGCGCCGGGACTATTAACAATGAGCAGTTCTTC. The encoded protein is CASSLSAGTINNEQFF.

The V call is TRBV4-1, the J call TRBJ2-1, with TRBD2 matching 10 bases. The germline V gene encodes CDR1 MGHRA and CDR2 YSYEKL. V lost 0 bases, J lost 5 bases, and 7 bases stayed unmatched. The CDR3 loop spans 17 amino acids. The CDR3 reads CASSQEETAGGNNEQFF. CDR3 DNA sequence: TGCGCCAGCAGCCAAGAGGAGACAGCGGGAGGGAACAATGAGCAGTTCTTC.

There are a few counts of this clone. At the DNA level, this CDR3 is encoded by other sequences in the same sample as well. The chain joins TRBV7-3 to TRBJ2-1, with TRBD2 matching over 14 bases. Germline CDR1 and CDR2: SGHTA and FQGTGA. The ends lost 0 bases at V and 7 bases at J; junction bases unmatched: 2. This CDR3 has 16 residues. CDR3 coding DNA: TGTGCCAGCAGCTTAACTGGACTAGCGGGAGGTAATGAGCAGTTCTTC. It translates to CASSLTGLAGGNEQFF.

V and J are TRBV11-2 and TRBJ2-6; no definite D call. The V and J ends lost 4 bases and 0 bases respectively, with 10 bases between them. Germline CDR1 reads SGHAT; CDR2 reads FQNNGV. The CDR3 is 16 residues long. The CDR3 reads CASSSQVLSGANVLTF. The CDR3 region has the DNA TGTGCCAGCAGCTCCCAGGTGCTCTCTGGGGCCAACGTCCTGACTTTC.

The genes are TRBV11-2 and TRBJ2-7; a weak D match, TRBD1 (6 bases). The V end lost 7 bases, the J end lost 4 bases, and 20 bases lay between the germline ends. This CDR3 region has 15 residues. Germline values: CDR1 SGHAT, CDR2 FQNNGV. This CDR3 is CASNEGTGPFYEQYF. CDR3 bases: TGTGCCAGCAACGAAGGTACAGGGCCCTTTTACGAGCAGTACTTC.

The chain recombines TRBV6-1 with TRBJ1-3; D is ambiguous. This CDR3 spans 14 amino acids. V shed 2 bases and J shed 0 bases, with 5 bases lying between them. The germline V gene encodes CDR1 MNHNS and CDR2 SASEGT. The CDR3 DNA is TGTGCCAGCAGTGAACACTACTCTGGAAACACCATATATTTT. Its translation: CASSEHYSGNTIYF.

V is TRBV18 and J is TRBJ2-7; 8 bases fit TRBD1. The germline V gene has CDR1 KGHSH and CDR2 LQKENI. With 2 bases clipped from V and 7 bases from J, the junction kept 7 bases outside the gene matches. The CDR3 runs 14 residues. CDR3 loop: CASSPEQGAWEQYF. Here the CDR3 DNA reads TGTGCCAGCTCACCAGAGCAGGGGGCTTGGGAGCAGTACTTC.

The chain employs TRBV2 and TRBJ2-1; TRBD2 agrees at 8 bases. The CDR3 totals 19 residues. Germline CDR1 is SNHLY and CDR2 is FYNNEI. V was pared by 1 base and J by 1 base, with 12 bases of the junction left unmatched. The CDR3 DNA follows: TGTGCCAGCAGTGAAGGAGTGTTAGCGGGATTTCTTTCCTACAATGAGCAGTTCTTC. It specifies CASSEGVLAGFLSYNEQFF.

This chain joins TRBV9 and TRBJ2-7, with D perhaps matching TRBD2 (5 bases). V was shortened by 0 bases and J by 7 bases, with 17 bases between the two germline ends. This CDR3 has 15 residues. Germline assignment: CDR1 SGDLS and CDR2 YYNGEE. The chain's CDR3 is CASSVEYAVPGEQYF. The CDR3 DNA sequence: TGTGCCAGCAGCGTAGAGTACGCCGTGCCGGGGGAGCAGTACTTC.

This clone was counted between two and nine times. The chain combines TRBV30 with TRBJ2-2; D is uncertain. Trimming removed 4 bases from V and 7 bases from J, with 10 bases in between. The CDR3 totals 12 residues. Germline CDR1 reads GTSNPN; CDR2 reads SVGIG (reference sequence). DNA of the CDR3: TGTGCCTGGAACCGACGGAGCGGGGAGCTGTTTTTT. Encoded protein: CAWNRRSGELFF.

This clone was seen a few times. This chain joins TRBV5-1 and TRBJ1-1, with TRBD1 as a possible D gene (5 bases). CDR1 and CDR2 (germline): SGHRS, YFSETQ. The CDR3 totals 13 residues. V was trimmed by 4 bases and J by 7 bases, leaving 14 bases between them. This CDR3 reads CASSLQGSGEAFF. The CDR3 DNA reads TGCGCCAGCAGCCTTCAGGGATCTGGTGAAGCTTTCTTT.

V is TRBV6-1 and J is TRBJ1-4; D ambiguous. The CDR3 totals 15 residues. Germline lookup yields CDR1 MNHNS and CDR2 SASEGT. V lost 4 bases and J 4 bases, leaving 13 bases between the germline ends. CDR3 amino acids: CASSANRYSNEKLFF. DNA of the CDR3: TGTGCCAGCAGTGCCAACAGATACAGTAATGAAAAACTGTTTTTT.

The rearrangement uses TRBV5-1 and TRBJ2-5, with D possibly matching TRBD1 (6 bases). Germline CDR1 reads SGHRS; CDR2 reads YFSETQ. The CDR3 contains 13 residues. Trimming left V 2 bases short and J 5 bases short, with 10 bases between. DNA for the CDR3: TGCGCCAGCAGCTTACAGGGCGGGGAGACCCAGTACTTC. It specifies CASSLQGGETQYF.

This clone was seen just once. The chain is built from TRBV27 and TRBJ1-1; tentative D call: TRBD1 (6 bases). Germline V CDR1 and CDR2: MNHEY, SMNVEV (reference sequence). This CDR3 region has 14 residues. Trimming shortened V by 6 bases and J by 4 bases, and 15 bases separated the two germline ends. The CDR3 DNA is TGTGCCAGCAGCCAAGTTGGGGGGCTCACTGAAGCTTTCTTT. Translation gives CASSQVGGLTEAFF.

The chain links TRBV11-2 to TRBJ2-7; 13 bases line up with TRBD2. The CDR3 is 19 amino acids. The V gene's germline CDR1 is SGHAT and CDR2 FQNNGV. The ends lost 3 bases at V and 4 bases at J; junction bases unmatched: 15. The DNA for the CDR3 is TGTGCCAGCAGCTTCCCTGAACCCTGGACTAGCGGGAGCCCGTACGAGCAGTACTTC. It is translated as CASSFPEPWTSGSPYEQYF. The full variable domain, with the rest looked up from reference TRBV11-2 and TRBJ2-7, is EAGVAQSPRYKIIEKRQSVAFWCNPISGHATLYWYQQILGQGPKLLIQFQNNGVVDDSQLPKDRFSAERLKGVDSTLKIQPAKLEDSAVYLCASSFPEPWTSGSPYEQYFGPGTRLTVT.

This clone came up a few times. The chain recombines TRBV5-1 with TRBJ2-1; 12 nucleotides match TRBD2. The CDR3 is 15 amino acids. Germline V gene data show CDR1 as SGHRS and CDR2 as YFSETQ. V was clipped by 7 bases and J by 4 bases; unmatched bases: 6. Here the CDR3 reads CASGPLAGGYNEQFF. CDR3 nucleotides: TGCGCCAGCGGGCCTCTAGCGGGAGGGTACAATGAGCAGTTCTTC.

The chain links TRBV11-3 to TRBJ2-7; no firm D call. The V and J ends lost 1 base and 0 bases respectively, with 13 bases between them. Germline V CDR1 and CDR2: SGHNT, YENEEA. CDR3 size: 16 residues. The CDR3 bases are TGTGCCAGCAGCTTAGCTGCAGACCCACACTCCTACGAGCAGTACTTC. Protein product: CASSLAADPHSYEQYF.

Notes on this clone: A much bigger clone sits one base away, suggesting this may be a read error. The chain recombines TRBV7-8 with TRBJ2-7; unclear D gene. CDR1 is SGHVS and CDR2 is FQNEAQ in the germline V gene. The CDR3 runs to 11 residues. V was shortened by 5 bases and J by 3 bases, with 5 bases between the two germline ends. CDR3 coding DNA: TGTGCCAGCAGCCCGGGCTACGAGCAGTACTTC. This codes for CASSPGYEQYF.

CDR3 loop: CASSTWTSWGNEQFF. CDR3 DNA sequence: TGTGCCAGCAGCACGTGGACTAGTTGGGGCAATGAGCAGTTCTTC. The rearrangement links TRBV7-2 to TRBJ2-1; TRBD2 matches 7 bases. Looked up from germline, CDR1 is SGHTA and CDR2 is FQGNSA. The CDR3 is 15 amino acids. Trimming removed 5 bases from V and 6 bases from J; junction bases left unmatched: 10.

This clone was seen more than once but under ten times. This chain links TRBV25-1 with TRBJ1-2; TRBD1 agrees at 7 bases. The CDR3 is 13 residues long. V dropped 6 bases and J dropped 4; count of bases not matched to a gene: 5. CDR1 MGHDK and CDR2 SYGVNS come from the germline V gene. The CDR3 here is CASRAGGRYGYTF. Here the CDR3 DNA reads TGTGCCAGCAGGGCAGGGGGTCGCTATGGCTACACCTTC.

The chain combines TRBV6-1 with TRBJ2-4; TRBD1 is a possible D gene (6 bases). This CDR3 region has 16 residues. V lost 1 base and J lost 0, with 10 bases in between. Germline V lookup: CDR1 MNHNS, CDR2 SASEGT. Here the CDR3 reads CASSEGQGLAKNIQYF. The CDR3 DNA sequence: TGTGCCAGCAGTGAAGGGCAGGGGCTAGCCAAAAACATTCAGTACTTC.

The chain links TRBV9 to TRBJ2-5; D is perhaps TRBD1 or TRBD2 (6 bases each). The CDR3 loop spans 16 amino acids. The germline V and J ends were trimmed by 4 bases and 1 base, with 17 bases remaining between them. Germline V lookup: CDR1 SGDLS, CDR2 YYNGEE. The CDR3: CASSPAGGLGQETQYF. CDR3 nucleotides: TGTGCCAGCAGCCCAGCCGGGGGCTTAGGCCAAGAGACCCAGTACTTC.

This rearrangement joins TRBV27 to TRBJ2-1; possible D gene TRBD2, 6 bases. CDR1 MNHEY and CDR2 SMNVEV come from the germline V gene (reference sequence). V was trimmed by 3 bases and J by 6 bases, leaving 9 bases between them. The CDR3 consists of 13 residues. The DNA of the CDR3 is TGTGCCAGCAGTTTGAAGCGGGCCAATGAGCAGTTCTTC. Protein sequence: CASSLKRANEQFF.